This T cell receptor (beta chain) was sequenced during a study of blood T cell repertoires in COVID-19 (dated by TCRdb to the early 2020s). Broadly, across the study: Samples covering the acute and convalescent phases of COVID-19 were provided by collaborators in the United States, Italy and Spain. The repertoires were released in a freely available public database intended as a resource for research on the immune response to SARS-CoV-2. Where available, HLA class I and class II types were taken from metadata supplied by the sample provider and were not determined by assay-based typing. Deeply sampled blood TCRbeta repertoires from subjects exposed to, actively infected with, or recovered from COVID-19 were included in the dataset. The samples were drawn from two sources: the first 160 participants of the ongoing ImmuneRACE study, and about 1,300 subjects contributed by 6 global collaborators. The material from the prospective study consisted of cDNA or gDNA derived from T cells, B-cell-depleted T cells, or PBMCs. Nearly every sample came with metadata listing a de-identified subject ID, COVID-19 status, age in years and sex.

This clone appeared once. No antigen is known for it. Base qualities are not provided; no much larger clone lies one nucleotide away. Via the germline V gene, CDR1 is SGHDN and CDR2 FVKESK. The CDR3 holds 16 amino acids from the cysteine to the phenylalanine. Here the CDR3 DNA is all that survives: 48 bases in frame from base 1. From V the trimming removes 0 bases and from J it removes 4 bases, while the gene matches leave 3 bases of the junction unaccounted for. The study at large found these results: Clinical and demographic metadata were provided uncurated, with the amount varying by source and participant.

The immunoSEQ Assay, a bias-controlled multiplex PCR, was used to amplify TCRbeta CDR3 regions from genomic DNA. The study's own analysis went as follows. The number of nucleated cells in each sample was estimated by amplification of reference gene primers within the assay. Sequence reads were collapsed and filtered to measure the absolute abundance of every unique TCRbeta CDR3 rearrangement. For each sample, productive Simpson clonality was calculated by taking the square root of Simpson's diversity index across productive rearrangements. Here the immuneACCESS table is served through TCRdb, limited to in-frame sequences with V and J called. Missing clones are a known gap in these copies; in checked studies unresolved V genes cover under half, and the rest lacks a known reason. The V and J calls and clone size were taken over from that table, and D and trimming were inferred from the DNA. Across this sample there are around 70,000 clones, with 70% to 75% seen only once. The ten largest account for over 20% of the sample.

Collaborating institutions collected whole blood in K2EDTA tubes following their own protocols. For TCRbeta analysis, collaborator samples were shipped as frozen whole blood, as isolated PBMCs, or as DNA extracted from either sample type. The source material was peripheral blood. The V gene is TRBV14 and the J gene is TRBJ2-7, and TRBD2 aligns with 13 junction nucleotides. The receptor was derived from a man aged 65 to 79 with acute or convalescent COVID-19. In nucleotide form, the sequence is TGTGCCAGCAGCCAAGACGGACTAGCGGGAGTATACGAGCAGTACTTC. Protein translation: CASSQDGLAGVYEQYF. With the portions outside the CDR3 filled from the reference TRBV14 and TRBJ2-7 genes, the complete variable region becomes EAGVTQFPSHSVIEKGQTVTLRCDPISGHDNLYWYRRVMGKEIKFLLHFVKESKQDESGMPNNRFLAERTGGTYSTLKVQPAELEDSGVYFCASSQDGLAGVYEQYFGPGTRLTVT.